This T cell receptor beta chain comes out of a study of long-term antiretroviral therapy in people with HIV. Study at large: The oldest specimens predate the 2015 immediate-ART recommendation by about a decade.

Researchers ran immunoSEQ v3.0 at survey level. Assay used: immunoSEQ multiplex PCR; TCRdb lists only in-frame clones, some missing. The repertoire holds about 40,000 clones, with around 85% as singletons. CDR3 length: 13 amino acids. In germline, CDR1 is SGHAT, CDR2 FQNNGV. With 2 bases removed from V and 10 bases from J, the gap between germline ends came to 14 bases. Sequences were derived from unsorted PBMCs, sampled 3.1 years after starting antiretroviral therapy. The clonotype comes from a woman aged 45-59 years with HIV. The V gene is TRBV11-2, the J gene TRBJ1-1; D possibly corresponds to TRBD1 (6 bases). CDR3 bases: TGTGCCAGCAGCTTACTGGGGGGCGGAGTAGCTTTCTTT. Translation gives CASSLLGGGVAFF.